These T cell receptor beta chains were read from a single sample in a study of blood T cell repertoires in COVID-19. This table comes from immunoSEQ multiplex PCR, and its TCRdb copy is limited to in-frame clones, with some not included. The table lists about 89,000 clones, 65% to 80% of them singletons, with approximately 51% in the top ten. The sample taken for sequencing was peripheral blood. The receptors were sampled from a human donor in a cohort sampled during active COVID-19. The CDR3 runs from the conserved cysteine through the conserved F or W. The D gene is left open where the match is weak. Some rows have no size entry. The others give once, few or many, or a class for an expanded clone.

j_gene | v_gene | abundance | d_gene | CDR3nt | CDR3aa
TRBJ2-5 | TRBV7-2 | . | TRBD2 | TGTGCCAGCAGCCCGCTGCTAGCGGGAGTGGGAGAGACCCAGTACTTC | CASSPLLAGVGETQYF
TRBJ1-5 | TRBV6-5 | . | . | TGTGCCAGCAGTCCAGGGGCCACTTTCAATCAGCCCCAGCATTTT | CASSPGATFNQPQHF
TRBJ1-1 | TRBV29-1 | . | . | TGCAGCGCCAGGAAGATAGCGGGGGGTACTGAAGCTTTCTTT | CSARKIAGGTEAFF
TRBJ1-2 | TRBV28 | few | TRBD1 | TGTGCCAGCAGGAATGGGCCGGGACAGCTATATGGCTACACCTTC | CASRNGPGQLYGYTF
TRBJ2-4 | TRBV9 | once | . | TGTGCCAGCAGCGAGGGGGAGACTGAAGCCAAAAACATTCAGTACTTC | CASSEGETEAKNIQYF
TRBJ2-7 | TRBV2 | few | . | TGTGCCCACCTTAACCACGGGACTGACGTCTCCTACGAGCAGTACTTC | CAHLNHGTDVSYEQYF
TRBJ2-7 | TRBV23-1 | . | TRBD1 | TGCGCCAGCAGTCAAGGGGAGACAGGGGGCTACGAGCAGTACTTC | CASSQGETGGYEQYF
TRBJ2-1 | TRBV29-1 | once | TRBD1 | TGCAGCGTTGGGACCCGGGACAGGAAAATAAACTACAATGAGCAGTTCTTC | CSVGTRDRKINYNEQFF
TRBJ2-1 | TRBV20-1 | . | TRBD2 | TGCAGTGCTAGTCTAGCGGGAGGGCCTGAGCAGTTCTTC | CSASLAGGPEQFF
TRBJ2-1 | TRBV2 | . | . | TGTGCCAGCAGCCTTACAACGGAGCAGTTCTTC | CASSLTTEQFF
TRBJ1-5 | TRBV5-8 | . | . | TGTGCCAGCAGCTTGTTCGGTCAGCCCCAGCATTTT | CASSLFGQPQHF
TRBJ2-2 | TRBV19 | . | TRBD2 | TGTGCCAGTGCTAGCGGGAGGAACACCGGGGAGCTGTTTTTT | CASASGRNTGELFF
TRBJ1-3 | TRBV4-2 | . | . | TGTGCCAGCAGCCAGGGAGTGGGACAAACTGGAAACACCATATATTTT | CASSQGVGQTGNTIYF
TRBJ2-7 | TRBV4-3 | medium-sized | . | TGCGCCAGCAGCCCCGACATGGGCTACGAGCAGTACTTC | CASSPDMGYEQYF
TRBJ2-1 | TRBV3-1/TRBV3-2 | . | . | TGTGCCAGCAGCCAGAGGGGGGGAAATGAGCAGTTCTTC | CASSQRGGNEQFF
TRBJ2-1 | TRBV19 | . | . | TGTGCCAGTAGTATTTTGGCAAAAACAATCAATGAGCAGTTCTTC | CASSILAKTINEQFF
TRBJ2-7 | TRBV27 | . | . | TGTGCCAGCAGTTTAAGCAGGGGGGCGGACGAGCAGTACTTC | CASSLSRGADEQYF
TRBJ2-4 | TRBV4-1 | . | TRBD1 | TGCGCCAGCAGCCAAGTGGTCGGGACAGGGGGTGGAAACATTCAGTACTTC | CASSQVVGTGGGNIQYF
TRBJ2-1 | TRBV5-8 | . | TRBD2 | TGTGCCAGCAGCTTGCGGACTAGTAATAATGAGCAGTTCTTC | CASSLRTSNNEQFF
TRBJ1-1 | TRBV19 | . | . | TGTGCCAGTAGTAGGGGGGGCTATTCGGCAGACACTGAAGCTTTCTTT | CASSRGGYSADTEAFF
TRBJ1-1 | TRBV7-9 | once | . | TGTGCCAGCAGCCCAAAGAACACTGAAGCTTTCTTT | CASSPKNTEAFF
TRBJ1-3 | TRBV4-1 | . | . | TGCGCCAGCAGCCAGGACCGGGACAACATTATCGACACCATATATTTT | CASSQDRDNIIDTIYF
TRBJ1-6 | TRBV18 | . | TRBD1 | TGTGCCAGCTCAGGGACAGGTCAATCACCCCTCCACTTT | CASSGTGQSPLHF
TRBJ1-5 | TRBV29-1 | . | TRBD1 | TGCAGCGCCTATACCGGGACAGGGGTTAATCAGCCCCAGCATTTT | CSAYTGTGVNQPQHF
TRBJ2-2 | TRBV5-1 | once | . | TGCGCCAGCAGAACGAGAGAGACCGGGGAGCTGTTTTTT | CASRTRETGELFF
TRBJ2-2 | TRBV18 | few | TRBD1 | TGTGCCACCGACAGGGGTGGCACCGGGGAGCTGTTTTTT | CATDRGGTGELFF
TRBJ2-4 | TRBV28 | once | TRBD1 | TGTGCCAGCAGACTGACAGGGCTATTCGGAAACATTCAGTACTTC | CASRLTGLFGNIQYF
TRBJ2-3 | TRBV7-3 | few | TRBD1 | TGTGCCAGCAGCTTAGTCTCTAGAGGGACAGGGGTGGCAGATACGCAGTATTTT | CASSLVSRGTGVADTQYF
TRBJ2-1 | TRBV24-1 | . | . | TGTGCCACCAGTGGCGGGGGCCTCACCTACAATGAGCAGTTCTTC | CATSGGGLTYNEQFF